The rows below give T cell receptor beta chains drawn from one sample of a study of cytomegalovirus exposure and HLA in healthy donors. Libraries were prepared by immunoSEQ multiplex PCR; TCRdb keeps only in-frame clonotypes and omits some of them. There are approximately 210,000 clones in the sample; nearly 80% occur only once, and 1.5% to 2% lies in the top ten. Sequenced sample: PBMCs. These TCRs come from a male donor in good health and CMV-seronegative. Both conserved end residues are part of each CDR3. Each record gives: clone size, V gene, J gene, D gene, CDR3 protein, CDR3 DNA. A D gene is named only where the DNA matches it firmly. Only part of the rows carry a size: once, few, many, or a class if the clone is expanded.

abundance: few; v_gene: TRBV7-9; j_gene: TRBJ2-1; d_gene: TRBD1; CDR3aa: CSSSMGQGAYNEQFF; CDR3nt: TGTTCCAGCAGCATGGGACAGGGAGCTTACAATGAGCAGTTCTTC
abundance: NA; v_gene: TRBV28; j_gene: TRBJ1-2; d_gene: NA; CDR3aa: CASSLSARVLYGYTF; CDR3nt: TGTGCCAGCAGTTTATCAGCCAGGGTGCTCTATGGCTACACCTTC
abundance: NA; v_gene: TRBV27; j_gene: TRBJ2-7; d_gene: NA; CDR3aa: CASSLGAGFYEQYF; CDR3nt: TGTGCCAGCAGTTTAGGAGCAGGGTTCTACGAGCAGTACTTC
abundance: NA; v_gene: TRBV4-3; j_gene: TRBJ2-6; d_gene: TRBD1; CDR3aa: CASSPFGQGSTGANVLTF; CDR3nt: TGCGCCAGCAGCCCGTTTGGACAGGGTTCGACTGGGGCCAACGTCCTGACTTTC
abundance: NA; v_gene: TRBV5-6; j_gene: TRBJ2-3; d_gene: TRBD2; CDR3aa: CASSLWGGRATDTQYF; CDR3nt: TGTGCCAGCAGCTTGTGGGGCGGGAGGGCCACAGATACGCAGTATTTT
abundance: few; v_gene: TRBV7-2; j_gene: TRBJ2-7; d_gene: TRBD1; CDR3aa: CASSLDRGAYEQYF; CDR3nt: TGTGCCAGCAGCTTGGACAGGGGAGCCTACGAGCAGTACTTC
abundance: NA; v_gene: TRBV5-4; j_gene: TRBJ2-3; d_gene: TRBD2; CDR3aa: CASSLPVMTSGRDWDTQYF; CDR3nt: TGTGCCAGCAGCTTACCGGTCATGACTAGCGGGAGGGACTGGGATACGCAGTATTTT
abundance: NA; v_gene: TRBV27; j_gene: TRBJ2-3; d_gene: TRBD2; CDR3aa: CASSLFGKPGLAGGSSTDTQYF; CDR3nt: TGTGCCAGCAGTCTCTTCGGGAAACCGGGACTAGCGGGGGGCTCTAGCACAGATACGCAGTATTTT
abundance: NA; v_gene: TRBV9; j_gene: TRBJ2-5; d_gene: TRBD2; CDR3aa: CASSVGPQRGQETQYF; CDR3nt: TGTGCCAGCAGCGTCGGACCCCAGCGGGGCCAAGAGACCCAGTACTTC
abundance: NA; v_gene: TRBV6-5; j_gene: TRBJ1-2; d_gene: TRBD1; CDR3aa: CASLPNRGNYGYTF; CDR3nt: TGTGCCAGCTTACCGAACAGGGGTAACTATGGCTACACCTTC
abundance: NA; v_gene: TRBV5-1; j_gene: TRBJ1-1; d_gene: TRBD1; CDR3aa: CASSSETGDVTEAFF; CDR3nt: TGCGCCAGCAGCTCAGAGACAGGGGACGTCACTGAAGCTTTCTTT
abundance: NA; v_gene: TRBV28; j_gene: TRBJ2-5; d_gene: TRBD2; CDR3aa: CASSFPLAGRQETQYF; CDR3nt: TGTGCCAGCAGTTTTCCCCTAGCGGGGAGGCAAGAGACCCAGTACTTC
abundance: NA; v_gene: TRBV7-9; j_gene: TRBJ2-1; d_gene: TRBD2; CDR3aa: CASCRLAGHNEQFF; CDR3nt: TGTGCCAGCTGCCGACTAGCGGGTCACAATGAGCAGTTCTTC
abundance: NA; v_gene: TRBV6-5; j_gene: TRBJ2-3; d_gene: TRBD2; CDR3aa: CASSYDVAGPPDTQYF; CDR3nt: TGTGCCAGCAGCTACGACGTAGCGGGGCCCCCAGATACGCAGTATTTT
abundance: NA; v_gene: TRBV19; j_gene: TRBJ1-2; d_gene: NA; CDR3aa: CASSWQGNGYTF; CDR3nt: TGTGCCAGTAGTTGGCAGGGGAACGGCTACACCTTC
abundance: once; v_gene: TRBV2; j_gene: TRBJ2-7; d_gene: TRBD1; CDR3aa: CASTIRTGVYEQYF; CDR3nt: TGTGCCAGCACTATCAGGACAGGGGTCTACGAGCAGTACTTC
abundance: NA; v_gene: TRBV29-1; j_gene: TRBJ2-7; d_gene: TRBD1; CDR3aa: CSVGLGQGLYEQYF; CDR3nt: TGCAGCGTTGGTTTGGGACAGGGACTTTACGAGCAGTACTTC
abundance: NA; v_gene: TRBV10-3; j_gene: TRBJ1-1; d_gene: TRBD1; CDR3aa: CAIRPGTGTGTEAFF; CDR3nt: TGTGCCATCAGGCCGGGAACCGGGACAGGGACTGAAGCTTTCTTT
abundance: few; v_gene: TRBV7-2; j_gene: TRBJ1-2; d_gene: TRBD1; CDR3aa: CASSSQGQGAGGYTF; CDR3nt: TGTGCCAGCAGCTCCCAAGGACAGGGGGCGGGTGGCTACACCTTC
abundance: few; v_gene: TRBV15; j_gene: TRBJ1-4; d_gene: TRBD1; CDR3aa: CATSRPDRLFGEKLFF; CDR3nt: TGTGCCACCAGCAGACCGGACAGGTTATTTGGTGAAAAACTGTTTTTT
abundance: NA; v_gene: TRBV7-2; j_gene: TRBJ2-3; d_gene: TRBD2; CDR3aa: CASSLAPPRGRSTDTQYF; CDR3nt: TGTGCCAGCAGCTTGGCCCCCCCACGCGGGAGGTCCACAGATACGCAGTATTTT
abundance: NA; v_gene: TRBV7-2; j_gene: TRBJ1-1; d_gene: NA; CDR3aa: CASSVRRGSLNTEAFF; CDR3nt: TGTGCCAGCAGCGTCCGTCGGGGTTCGCTGAACACTGAAGCTTTCTTT
abundance: once; v_gene: TRBV28; j_gene: TRBJ2-1; d_gene: NA; CDR3aa: CASSPRNEQFF; CDR3nt: TGTGCCAGCAGTCCCCGCAATGAGCAGTTCTTC
abundance: few; v_gene: TRBV29-1; j_gene: TRBJ2-5; d_gene: NA; CDR3aa: CSWYRTAGGETQYF; CDR3nt: TGCAGCTGGTACCGGACAGCCGGCGGGGAGACCCAGTACTTC
abundance: NA; v_gene: TRBV9; j_gene: TRBJ1-2; d_gene: NA; CDR3aa: CASSVATANYGYTF; CDR3nt: TGTGCCAGCAGCGTAGCCACAGCTAACTATGGCTACACCTTC
abundance: NA; v_gene: TRBV9; j_gene: TRBJ2-5; d_gene: TRBD2; CDR3aa: CASSVETSGSETQYF; CDR3nt: TGTGCCAGCAGCGTAGAGACTAGCGGGAGTGAGACCCAGTACTTC
abundance: NA; v_gene: TRBV5-1; j_gene: TRBJ1-2; d_gene: NA; CDR3aa: CASSLAPGQNYGYTF; CDR3nt: TGCGCCAGCAGCTTGGCCCCTGGACAGAACTATGGCTACACCTTC
abundance: few; v_gene: TRBV4-1; j_gene: TRBJ2-7; d_gene: NA; CDR3aa: CASSQDSAGYYEQYF; CDR3nt: TGCGCCAGCAGCCAAGATTCGGCAGGTTACTACGAGCAGTACTTC
abundance: few; v_gene: TRBV6-5; j_gene: TRBJ1-2; d_gene: TRBD1; CDR3aa: CACRDRVYYGYTF; CDR3nt: TGTGCCTGCCGGGACAGGGTTTACTATGGCTACACCTTC
abundance: NA; v_gene: TRBV7-7; j_gene: TRBJ2-1; d_gene: NA; CDR3aa: CASSLGLRGSSYNEQFF; CDR3nt: TGTGCTAGCAGCTTAGGACTTAGGGGGAGCTCCTACAATGAGCAGTTCTTC
abundance: NA; v_gene: TRBV9; j_gene: TRBJ1-1; d_gene: TRBD1; CDR3aa: CASSDTGGGTEAFF; CDR3nt: TGTGCCAGCAGCGACACAGGGGGGGGCACTGAAGCTTTCTTT